This T cell receptor (beta chain) was documented in a study of blood T cell repertoires in COVID-19 (TCRdb year 2020). Study-level background: Collaborator samples came from the United States, Italy and Spain and covered acute and convalescent phases of COVID-19. Deeply sampled blood TCRbeta repertoires from subjects exposed to, actively infected with, or recovered from COVID-19 were included in the dataset. The prospective study material was composed of cDNA or gDNA derived from T cells, B-cell-depleted T cells, or PBMCs. Where available, HLA class I and class II types were obtained from metadata supplied by the sample provider rather than from assay-based typing. The repertoires were made available in a free public database intended to serve as a resource for research on the immune response to SARS-CoV-2. Samples were obtained from the ongoing ImmuneRACE study (first 160 participants) and from over 1,000 subjects provided by 6 global collaborators. The sample metadata nearly always contained a de-identified subject ID, COVID-19 status, age in years and sex.

Broad study findings and their caveats: How much clinical and demographic metadata was included differed by source and by participant, and the metadata was provided uncurated.

A word on this clone: Its antigen specificity is not known. It has no much larger one-base neighbor in the sample; base qualities were not kept.

TCRbeta CDR3 regions were amplified from genomic DNA using the immunoSEQ Assay, a bias-controlled multiplex PCR. The source study handled its data this way. Within the assay, amplification of reference gene primers was used to estimate how many nucleated cells each sample contained. Sequence reads were collapsed and filtered to measure the absolute abundance of every unique TCRbeta CDR3 rearrangement. For each sample, productive Simpson clonality was calculated by taking the square root of Simpson's diversity index across productive rearrangements. TCRdb's version of the immuneACCESS table is confined to in-frame rearrangements and falls short of the full clone set. An unresolved V gene accounts for under half of the shortfall where checked; the remainder is of unknown origin. V and J calls and clone size are those listed in that table; D and trimming were worked out from the DNA. Across this sample there are over 300,000 clones, with roughly 90% seen only once. The ten top clones hold approximately 6.5% of the sample.

CDR1 and CDR2, per the germline V gene, are SGHNT and YENEEA. Trimming removed 3 bases from V and 5 bases from J; the gene matches leave 2 bases unexplained. There are 14 amino acids in the CDR3, from cysteine to phenylalanine inclusive. The only DNA kept is the CDR3, 42 bases in frame from the first base. Samples from volunteer blood donors who had recovered from COVID-19 were contributed by a second Seattle source. Whole blood was collected in K2EDTA tubes by collaborating institutions according to the institutions' own protocols. For TCRbeta analysis, collaborator samples were shipped as frozen whole blood, as isolated PBMCs, or as DNA extracted from either sample type.

The TCR originated in a man between 18 and 35 years old who had recovered from COVID-19. This chain joins TRBV11-3 to TRBJ2-7; the junction holds 12 bases that match TRBD1. The sequencing input was peripheral blood. The nucleotide sequence reads TGTGCCAGCAGCTTTGGGACAGGGGGCAACGAGCAGTACTTC. It is translated as CASSFGTGGNEQYF.